This TCR beta chain emerged from a study of blood T cell repertoires in COVID-19. Assay: immunoSEQ multiplex PCR; the TCRdb copy retains only in-frame clones and omits some. The sample consists of more than 150,000 clones, roughly 87% of them appearing once. Per germline, CDR1 SGHNT and CDR2 YYREEE (reference sequence). This CDR3 spans 15 amino acids. The junction had 8 bases not matched to a gene; V was cut back by 1 base and J by 8 bases. The specimen was PBMCs or T cells enriched from blood (not recorded which). The sequence derives from a woman younger than 45 who had recovered from COVID-19. V usage is TRBV5-4 and J usage is TRBJ1-2, with 10 bases that match TRBD1. Written as DNA, the CDR3 is TGTGCCAGCAGCTTGCCCGGGACAGGGGCCTACGGCTACACCTTC. Translated: CASSLPGTGAYGYTF.